These 8 T cell receptor beta chains came from one sample sequenced in a study of vaccination and CD4 T cells after COVID-19. Treatment in this sample: approximately nine-day PBMC culture with coronavirus spike peptide pools or control peptides (ViraFEST assay). Their recognized antigens are unknown. Cultured CD4+ T cell DNA underwent sequencing with the Oncomine TCR Beta short-read assay. TCRdb called the PCR reads again in MiXCR, with one record for every CDR3 protein. The sample lists about 13,000 distinct CDR3 sequences; under 60% were seen once. The sample taken for sequencing was CD4+ T cells from blood, cultured in vitro. These receptors were taken from a human donor who had recovered from COVID-19.

This clonotype was recorded a few times. V is TRBV20-1 and J is TRBJ1-2; D may be TRBD1 (6 bases). The germline gives CDR1 DFQATT, CDR2 SNEGSKA (reference sequence). The V and J ends lost 6 bases and 5 bases respectively, with 10 bases between them. The length of the CDR3 is 11 residues. As DNA, the CDR3 is TGCAGTGCGACCGGGACATATGGCTACACCTTC. Translation: CSATGTYGYTF.

This clonotype was observed a few times. CDR3 residues: CASSAHRLAGGLETQYF. The CDR3 DNA reads TGTGCCAGCAGCGCTCATCGACTAGCGGGTGGACTAGAGACCCAGTACTTC. The genes are TRBV7-2 and TRBJ2-5, with TRBD2 identical over 10 bases. Looked up from germline, CDR1 is SGHTA and CDR2 is FQGNSA. V gave up 5 bases and J gave up 4 bases; unmatched junction bases: 13. The CDR3 totals 17 residues.

This clonotype appeared a few times. This rearrangement joins TRBV16 to TRBJ2-6; D not certain. V shed 0 bases and J shed 4 bases, with 4 bases lying between them. The CDR3 covers 14 residues. The germline gives CDR1 KGHSY, CDR2 FQNENV. CDR3 nucleotides: TGTGCCAGCAGCCAATCGAGGGGGGCCAACGTCCTGACTTTC. This translates into CASSQSRGANVLTF.

This clonotype was counted only a few times. The gene calls are TRBV2 and TRBJ2-5; TRBD1 or TRBD2 may be the D gene (5 bases each). V was cut by 10 bases and J by 7 bases, with 22 bases left in between. The CDR3 consists of 14 residues. Per the germline V gene, CDR1 is SNHLY and CDR2 is FYNNEI. In nucleotides, the CDR3 is TGTGCCAACTTACGGGGCCCAGAAAAGCTGACCCAGTACTTC. Translating gives CANLRGPEKLTQYF.

V gene TRBV5-1 combines with J gene TRBJ1-2; TRBD1 matches at 12 bases. Germline assignment: CDR1 SGHRS and CDR2 YFSETQ. J gave up 2 bases and V 5 bases, and 7 bases lay outside the gene matches. This CDR3 contains 16 residues. This CDR3 is CASRTGTGGYNYGYTF. The CDR3 bases are TGCGCCAGCAGAACCGGGACAGGGGGCTACAACTATGGCTACACCTTC.

The V and J genes are TRBV12-3 or TRBV12-4 and TRBJ1-1; the D gene is possibly TRBD1 (5 bases). CDR3 length: 15 residues. V lost 5 bases, J lost 2 bases, and 15 bases lay in between. The CDR3 DNA reads TGTGCCAGCAGTCCCGCGGGACGGAGAAACACTGAAGCTTTCTTT. This encodes CASSPAGRRNTEAFF.

This clonotype was seen only a few times. The rearrangement joins TRBV6-1 to TRBJ1-5; no definite D call. CDR1 MNHNS and CDR2 SASEGT come from the germline V gene. The V and J ends lost 1 base and 4 bases respectively, with 20 bases between them. This CDR3 comprises 18 residues. CDR3 residues: CASSEVIGGSAGNQPQHF. The CDR3 nucleotides read TGTGCCAGCAGTGAAGTGATTGGAGGGTCGGCGGGGAATCAGCCCCAGCATTTT.

The genes are TRBV5-8 and TRBJ1-2; 9 nucleotides align to TRBD1. The germline CDR1 and CDR2 sequences are SGHTS and YDEGEE. The CDR3 runs 17 residues. J was trimmed by 3 bases and V by 3 bases; bases with no gene match: 12. As DNA, the CDR3 is TGTGCCAGCAGCTCTACCGGGACAGGGAACGTCCACTATGGCTACACCTTC. Its protein is CASSSTGTGNVHYGYTF.